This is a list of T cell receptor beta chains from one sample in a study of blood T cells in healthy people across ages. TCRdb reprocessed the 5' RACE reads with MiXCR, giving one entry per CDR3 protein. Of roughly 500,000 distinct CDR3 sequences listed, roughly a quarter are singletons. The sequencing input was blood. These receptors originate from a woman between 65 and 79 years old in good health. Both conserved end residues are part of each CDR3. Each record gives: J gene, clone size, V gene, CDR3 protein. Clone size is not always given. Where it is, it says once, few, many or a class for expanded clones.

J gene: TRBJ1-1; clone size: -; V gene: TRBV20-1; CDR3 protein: CSARGHKNTEALF
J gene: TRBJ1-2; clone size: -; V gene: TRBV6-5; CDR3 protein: CASRWTGLSFF
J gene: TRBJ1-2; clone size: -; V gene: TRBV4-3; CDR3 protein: CASSQDLGTGDYGYTF
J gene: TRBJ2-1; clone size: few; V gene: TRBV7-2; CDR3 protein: CASSLAYRGSYNEQFF
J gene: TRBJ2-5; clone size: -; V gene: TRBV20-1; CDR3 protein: CSAPRPDRNQETQYF
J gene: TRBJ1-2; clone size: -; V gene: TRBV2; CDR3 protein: CASSPADSYGYTF
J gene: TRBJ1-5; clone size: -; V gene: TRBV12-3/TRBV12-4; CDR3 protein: CASSPRGKLPQHF
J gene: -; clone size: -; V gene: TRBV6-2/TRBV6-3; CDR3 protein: CASSSINEQYF
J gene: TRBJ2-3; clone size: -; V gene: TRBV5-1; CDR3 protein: CASSPARTSGGTDTQYF
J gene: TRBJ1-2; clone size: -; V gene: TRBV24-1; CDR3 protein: CATSDPTGTYGYTF
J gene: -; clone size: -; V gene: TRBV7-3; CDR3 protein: CASSMGLAGASEQFF
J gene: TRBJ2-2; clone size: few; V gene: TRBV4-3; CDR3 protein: CASSQGQAGLGELFF
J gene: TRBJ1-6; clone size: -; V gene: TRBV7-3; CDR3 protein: CASSLGGWGSPLHF
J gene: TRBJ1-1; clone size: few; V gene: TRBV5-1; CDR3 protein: CASIRGDRSSNTEAFF
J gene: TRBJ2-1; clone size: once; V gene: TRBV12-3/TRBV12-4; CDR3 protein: CASSFSQNNEQFF